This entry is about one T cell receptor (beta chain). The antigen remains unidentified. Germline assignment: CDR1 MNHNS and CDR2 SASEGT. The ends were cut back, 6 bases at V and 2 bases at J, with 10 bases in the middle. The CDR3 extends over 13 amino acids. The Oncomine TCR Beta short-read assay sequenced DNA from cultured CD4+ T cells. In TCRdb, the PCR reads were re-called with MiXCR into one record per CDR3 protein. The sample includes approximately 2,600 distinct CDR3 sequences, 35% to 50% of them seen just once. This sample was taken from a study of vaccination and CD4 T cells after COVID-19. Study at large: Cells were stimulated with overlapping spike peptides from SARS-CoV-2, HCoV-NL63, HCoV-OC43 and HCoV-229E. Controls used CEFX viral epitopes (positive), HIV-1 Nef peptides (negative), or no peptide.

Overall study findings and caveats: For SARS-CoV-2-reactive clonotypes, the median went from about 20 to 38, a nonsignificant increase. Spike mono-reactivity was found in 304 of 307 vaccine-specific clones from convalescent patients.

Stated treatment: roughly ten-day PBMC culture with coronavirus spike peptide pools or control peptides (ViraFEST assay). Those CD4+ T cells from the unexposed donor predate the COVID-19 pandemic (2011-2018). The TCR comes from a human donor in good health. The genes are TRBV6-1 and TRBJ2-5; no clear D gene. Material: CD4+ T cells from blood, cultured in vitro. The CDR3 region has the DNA TGTGCCAGCAGAAGGGTTGGGCAAGAGACCCAGTACTTC. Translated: CASRRVGQETQYF.